A selection of T cell receptor beta chains follows, all from one sample in a study of cytomegalovirus exposure and HLA in healthy donors. Sequencing was performed with immunoSEQ multiplex PCR; in TCRdb, only in-frame clones are kept and a portion is missing. The data show more than 80,000 clones, approximately 76% seen once. Sequencing was carried out using PBMCs. The source of these receptors is an older woman in good health and CMV-seropositive. The CDR3 runs from the conserved cysteine through the conserved F or W. The order of the fields is J gene, D gene, V gene, clone size, CDR3 DNA, CDR3 protein. A D gene is named only where the DNA matches it firmly. Clone size is shown for a subset of rows, as once, few, many or a class of expanded clone.

j_gene: TRBJ2-1; d_gene: -; v_gene: TRBV5-4; abundance: -; CDR3nt: TGTGCCAGCAGCGGAATCGGGAGCCATGAGCAGTTCTTC; CDR3aa: CASSGIGSHEQFF
j_gene: TRBJ2-3; d_gene: -; v_gene: TRBV28; abundance: -; CDR3nt: TGTGCCAGCACACCATTAGACATAGCAGATACGCAGTATTTT; CDR3aa: CASTPLDIADTQYF
j_gene: TRBJ2-5; d_gene: -; v_gene: TRBV18; abundance: -; CDR3nt: TGTGCCAGCTCACCACTGTCAACCAAGCTTATACAAGAGACCCAGTACTTC; CDR3aa: CASSPLSTKLIQETQYF
j_gene: TRBJ1-2; d_gene: TRBD1; v_gene: TRBV7-9; abundance: few; CDR3nt: TGTGCCAGCAGCTTCCGACAGGGGCTTAACTATGGCTACACCTTC; CDR3aa: CASSFRQGLNYGYTF
j_gene: TRBJ2-2; d_gene: -; v_gene: TRBV29-1; abundance: -; CDR3nt: TGCAGCGTTGTTCTAGGGGCCACCGGGGAGCTGTTTTTT; CDR3aa: CSVVLGATGELFF
j_gene: TRBJ2-2; d_gene: TRBD2; v_gene: TRBV14; abundance: -; CDR3nt: TGTGCCAGCAGCCAAGATCTTCGAGCGGGGGCGAACACCGGGGAGCTGTTTTTT; CDR3aa: CASSQDLRAGANTGELFF
j_gene: TRBJ2-7; d_gene: TRBD2; v_gene: TRBV29-1; abundance: -; CDR3nt: TGCAGCGTTGCCCACGGCGGGAGCTACGAGCAGTACTTC; CDR3aa: CSVAHGGSYEQYF
j_gene: TRBJ1-1; d_gene: -; v_gene: TRBV5-4; abundance: -; CDR3nt: TGTGCCACTCATAGAATTAACACTGAAGCTTTCTTT; CDR3aa: CATHRINTEAFF
j_gene: TRBJ2-1; d_gene: TRBD2; v_gene: TRBV29-1; abundance: -; CDR3nt: TGCAGCGTTTCCCCCTTTTCGAGCGGGAGTCTGAATGAGCAGTTCTTC; CDR3aa: CSVSPFSSGSLNEQFF
j_gene: TRBJ2-1; d_gene: -; v_gene: TRBV13; abundance: once; CDR3nt: TGTGCCAGCAGCCCCGGCGGGTTCTCCAATGAGCAGTTCTTC; CDR3aa: CASSPGGFSNEQFF
j_gene: TRBJ2-7; d_gene: TRBD1; v_gene: TRBV15; abundance: -; CDR3nt: TGTGCCACCAGCAATACAGGGGACGAGCAGTACTTC; CDR3aa: CATSNTGDEQYF
j_gene: TRBJ1-6; d_gene: TRBD1; v_gene: TRBV25-1; abundance: -; CDR3nt: TGTGCCAGCAGTGAATTGGACAGGACGAGTCCCCTCCACTTT; CDR3aa: CASSELDRTSPLHF
j_gene: TRBJ2-1; d_gene: -; v_gene: TRBV19; abundance: -; CDR3nt: TGTGCCAGTAGTCTCGGACTGGGCCTCTGGAATGAGCAGTTCTTC; CDR3aa: CASSLGLGLWNEQFF
j_gene: TRBJ2-1; d_gene: -; v_gene: TRBV7-8; abundance: -; CDR3nt: TGTGCCAGCAGCTTATCGGGCGGGAACAATGAGCAGTTCTTC; CDR3aa: CASSLSGGNNEQFF